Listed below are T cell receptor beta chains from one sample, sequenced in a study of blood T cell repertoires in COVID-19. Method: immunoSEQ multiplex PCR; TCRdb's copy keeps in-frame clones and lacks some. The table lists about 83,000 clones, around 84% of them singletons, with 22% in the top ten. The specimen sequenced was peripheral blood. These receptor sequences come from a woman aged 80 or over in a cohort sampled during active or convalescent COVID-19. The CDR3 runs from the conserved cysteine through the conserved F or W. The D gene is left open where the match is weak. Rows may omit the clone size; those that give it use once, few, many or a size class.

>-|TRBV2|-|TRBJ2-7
TGTGCCAGCAGTGAGCGGCCGCTCTCCTACGAGCAGTACTTC
CASSERPLSYEQYF
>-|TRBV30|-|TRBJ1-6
TGTGCCTGGAGTGTACCGGCAGGCAAATTAGGGGCCCTCCACTTT
CAWSVPAGKLGALHF
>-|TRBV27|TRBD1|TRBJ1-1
TGTGCCAGCAGGACAGGGAGCAACACTGAAGCTTTCTTT
CASRTGSNTEAFF
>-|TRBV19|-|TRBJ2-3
TGTGCCAGTAGTTTGCGACTGTCACACAACACAGATACGCAGTATTTT
CASSLRLSHNTDTQYF
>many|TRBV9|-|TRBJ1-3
TGTGCCAGCAGCGTAGATCCAGGGTCTTCTGGAAACACCATATATTTT
CASSVDPGSSGNTIYF
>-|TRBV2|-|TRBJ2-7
TGTGCCAGCAGCCCCTCTAGATCGCCTCTGATCGAGCAGTACTTC
CASSPSRSPLIEQYF
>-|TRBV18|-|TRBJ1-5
TGTGCCAGCTCACCACCCCTGGTGGGAGGGCAGCCCCAGCATTTT
CASSPPLVGGQPQHF
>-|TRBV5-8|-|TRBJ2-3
TGTGCCAGCAGCTTACCGGGACTTACGCAGTATTTT
CASSLPGLTQYF
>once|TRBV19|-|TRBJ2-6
TGTGCCAGTAATCCAGTTTCCTCTGGGGCCAACGTCCTGACTTTC
CASNPVSSGANVLTF
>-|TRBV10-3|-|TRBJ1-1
TGTGCCATCAGTGAGTCCGGGATAACTGAAGCTTTCTTT
CAISESGITEAFF
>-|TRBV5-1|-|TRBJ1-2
TGCGCCAGCAGCAAAGGAGATACTAACTATGGCTACACCTTC
CASSKGDTNYGYTF
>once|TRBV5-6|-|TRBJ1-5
TGTGCCAGCAGCTTGGCAGGGAATCAGCCCCAGCATTTT
CASSLAGNQPQHF
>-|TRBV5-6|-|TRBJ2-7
TGTGCCAGCAGCTTGGTATCCTATACTTACGAGCAGTACTTC
CASSLVSYTYEQYF
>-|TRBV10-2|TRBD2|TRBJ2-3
TGCGCCAGCAGTGAGTCGACGGGGCTAGCGGGAGGGCTTGAAGATACGCAGTATTTT
CASSESTGLAGGLEDTQYF
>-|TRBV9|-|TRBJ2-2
TGTGCCAGCAGCGTAAATATAGGGACACCCTCGAACACCGGGGAGCTGTTTTTT
CASSVNIGTPSNTGELFF
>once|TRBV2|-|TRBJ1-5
TGTGCCAGCAGTGAAGGGGGCGCAAGCAATCAGCCCCAGCATTTT
CASSEGGASNQPQHF
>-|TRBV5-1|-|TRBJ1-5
TGCGCCAGCAGCCTACAACCGACAGACAATCAGCCCCAGCATTTT
CASSLQPTDNQPQHF
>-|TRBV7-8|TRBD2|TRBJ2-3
TGTGCCAGCAGCTTAGAAACTAGCGGATACACAGATACGCAGTATTTT
CASSLETSGYTDTQYF
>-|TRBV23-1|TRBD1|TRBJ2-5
TGCGCCAGCAGTCACAGACACCCGTCTAATACCCGGGACAGCGAAGAGACCCAGTACTTC
CASSHRHPSNTRDSEETQYF
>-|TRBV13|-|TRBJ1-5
TGTGCCAGCAGCCAATTGAATCAGCCCCAGCATTTT
CASSQLNQPQHF
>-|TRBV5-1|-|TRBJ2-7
TGCGCCAGCAGCTTGGGGAATAGCGGATCAGCCTACGAGCAGTACTTC
CASSLGNSGSAYEQYF
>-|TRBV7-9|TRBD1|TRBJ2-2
TGTGCCAGCAGTCCCCCCCGGGCAGGGGGCTCCGCCGCGGCCGGGGAGCTGTTTTTT
CASSPPRAGGSAAAGELFF
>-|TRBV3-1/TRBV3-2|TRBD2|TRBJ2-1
TGTGCCAGCAGCCACAGAACTAGCGGGGGGTACAATGAGCAGTTCTTC
CASSHRTSGGYNEQFF
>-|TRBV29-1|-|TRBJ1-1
TGCAGCGCCGACCAGACAGGAAACACTGAAGCTTTCTTT
CSADQTGNTEAFF
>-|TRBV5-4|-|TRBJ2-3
TGTGCCAGCAGCTTGCCAGGGCCAGGCGATACGCAGTATTTT
CASSLPGPGDTQYF
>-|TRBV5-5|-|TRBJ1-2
TGTGCCAGCAGCCAAGTCAACGGGAGGGGCTACACCTTC
CASSQVNGRGYTF
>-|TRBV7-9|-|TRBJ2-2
TGTGCCAGCAGCTTAGGCCTCGGAGTCAGGGGTAACACCGGGGAGCTGTTTTTT
CASSLGLGVRGNTGELFF
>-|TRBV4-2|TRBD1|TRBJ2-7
TGTGCCAGCAGCCCACAGGGGGCAAACGAGCAGTACTTC
CASSPQGANEQYF
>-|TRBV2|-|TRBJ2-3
TGTGCCAGCAGGCTTTCCCCGCGTACAGATACGCAGTATTTT
CASRLSPRTDTQYF
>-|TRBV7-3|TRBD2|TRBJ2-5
TGTGCCAGCAGCTTAGGCGGGAGAGCGCGAGAGACCCAGTACTTC
CASSLGGRARETQYF
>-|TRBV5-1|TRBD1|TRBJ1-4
TGCGCCAGCAGCTCAGGGACAGGGCCTAGTCGGGAAAAACTGTTTTTT
CASSSGTGPSREKLFF
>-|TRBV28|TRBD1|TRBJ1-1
TGTGCCATCAAGGGACAGGGGTGGTCTGAAGCTTTCTTT
CAIKGQGWSEAFF
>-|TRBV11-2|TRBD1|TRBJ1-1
TGTGCCAGCAGCTTAGAGGCAGGGGGCGAAGCTTTCTTT
CASSLEAGGEAFF
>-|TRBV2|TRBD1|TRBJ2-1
TGTGCCAGCACCTTGGACAGGGTTGGTGAGCAGTTCTTC
CASTLDRVGEQFF
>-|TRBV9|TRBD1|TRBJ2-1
TGTGCCAGCAGCGCCCGGGACAGGGGGCTCTACAATGAGCAGTTCTTC
CASSARDRGLYNEQFF
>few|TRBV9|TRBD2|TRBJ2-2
TGTGCCAGCAGCGTAGCTGAGCGGGAAAGGACCGGGGAGCTGTTTTTT
CASSVAERERTGELFF
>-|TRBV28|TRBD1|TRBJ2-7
TGTGCCAGCACCGGGGGGACAGGGGGCGGCGAGCAGTACTTC
CASTGGTGGGEQYF
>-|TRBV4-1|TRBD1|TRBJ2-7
TGCGCCAGCAGCCAAGCCGCGACAGGGGGTGAGCAGTACTTC
CASSQAATGGEQYF
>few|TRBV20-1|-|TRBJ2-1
TGCAGTGCTAGTTCCCTTGGCCAGGGGGGAAACAATGAGCAGTTCTTC
CSASSLGQGGNNEQFF
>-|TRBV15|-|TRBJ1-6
TGTGCCACCGAGGGGGACGGTTATAATTCACCCCTCCACTTT
CATEGDGYNSPLHF
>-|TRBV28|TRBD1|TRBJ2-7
TGTGCCAGCAGTTTAGGCCTGCGGGACAGGGGAGGATATTCCTACGAGCAGTACTTC
CASSLGLRDRGGYSYEQYF
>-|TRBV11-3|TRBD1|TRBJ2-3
TGTGCCAGCAGCCCCGGGACAGGGGGCGCATCCGATACGCAGTATTTT
CASSPGTGGASDTQYF
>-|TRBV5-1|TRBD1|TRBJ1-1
TGCGCCAGCAGCCCCAGGGGGCCGGGGGGGAACACTGAAGCTTTCTTT
CASSPRGPGGNTEAFF
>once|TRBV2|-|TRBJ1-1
TGTGCCAACACAGGGAACACTGAAGCTTTCTTT
CANTGNTEAFF
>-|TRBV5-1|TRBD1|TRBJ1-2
TGCGCCAGCAGCCGGCCGACAGGGGGTTTTGACTATGGCTACACCTTC
CASSRPTGGFDYGYTF
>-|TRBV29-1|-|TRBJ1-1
TGCAGCGTCGCAACAGGAACCTTTGAAGCTTTCTTT
CSVATGTFEAFF
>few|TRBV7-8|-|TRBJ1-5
TGTGCCAGCAGCTCCACTCCAGGTTTTAGCAATCAGCCCCAGCATTTT
CASSSTPGFSNQPQHF
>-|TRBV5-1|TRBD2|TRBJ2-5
TGCGCCAGCAGCTTTGGGACTAGCCGTGAGACCCAGTACTTC
CASSFGTSRETQYF
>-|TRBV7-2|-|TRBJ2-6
TGTGCCAGCAGCGTCTCCGGGGCCAACGTCCTGACTTTC
CASSVSGANVLTF